The entry below gives a single T cell receptor beta chain sequence along with its context. The target antigen is unknown. The source of the sample is a study of shared clonotypes between healthy human individuals. About the research overall: The cohort had a couple of women and three men, ages 18 to 49.

Each cell subset's genomic DNA was divided evenly among several immunoSEQ plates. Produced via immunoSEQ multiplex PCR; TCRdb's table is partial and in-frame only. The sample lists roughly 2.5 million clones; roughly 92% were seen once. Study-wide findings and caveats: Generation probabilities of non-shared clonotypes were lower (relative to those shared by all four donors).

The CD4+ fraction was divided into a CD45RA+ naive subset and a CD45RA-negative memory subset. Trimming took 3 bases from V and 2 from J, leaving 14 bases between them. The CDR3 spans 16 residues. CDR1 and CDR2 (germline): SGHVS, FNYEAQ. Input material: naive CD4+ T cells sorted from blood. The subset: CD45RA+ positively selected. The chain carries TRBV7-6 and TRBJ2-1, with unresolved D. This TCR was sampled from a man younger than 35 in good health. In DNA form, the CDR3 reads TGTGCCAGCAGCTTTAGCAAGAAGGAAGCCTACAATGAGCAGTTCTTC. It translates to CASSFSKKEAYNEQFF.